Listed below are T cell receptor beta chains from one sample, sequenced in a study of blood T cell repertoires in COVID-19. The table came from immunoSEQ multiplex PCR; TCRdb's copy has only in-frame clones and leaves some out. Of 150,000 to 200,000 clones in the sample, about 80% were seen once. The source material was peripheral blood. The receptors shown here come from a woman older than 75 with acute or convalescent COVID-19. CDR3s include the opening cysteine and the closing phenylalanine or tryptophan. D genes are given only for firm matches. Clone size is not always given. Where it is, it says once, few, many or a class for expanded clones.

TRBV29-1,-,-,TRBJ1-4,TGCAGCGTTCAGCGGGGGACTAATGAAAAACTGTTTTTT,CSVQRGTNEKLFF
TRBV7-9,TRBD2,-,TRBJ2-1,TGTGCCAGCAGTACTAGCGGCCTTTACAATGAGCAGTTCTTC,CASSTSGLYNEQFF
TRBV11-3,TRBD2,-,TRBJ2-1,TGTGCCAGCAGCCGCGGGACTAGCGGGAGCTATTACAATGAGCAGTTCTTC,CASSRGTSGSYYNEQFF
TRBV11-2,-,-,TRBJ1-1,TGTGCCAGCAGCAGCCGGACAGCTTCAATGAACACTGAAGCTTTCTTT,CASSSRTASMNTEAFF
TRBV2,-,-,TRBJ1-3,TGTGCCAGCAGTCTCGGGACGGAGGGCTCTGGAAACACCATATATTTT,CASSLGTEGSGNTIYF
TRBV5-5,TRBD1,-,TRBJ1-6,TGTGCCAGCAGCTTGGAGAGGGGGCGCGTCAATTCACCCCTCCACTTT,CASSLERGRVNSPLHF
TRBV5-1,-,few,TRBJ1-1,TGCGCCAGCAGCTTGGAGCTCAACACTGAAGCTTTCTTT,CASSLELNTEAFF
TRBV10-2,TRBD2,-,TRBJ2-2,TGCGCCAGCACCGGGACTAGCGGGACGAACACCGGGGAGCTGTTTTTT,CASTGTSGTNTGELFF
TRBV6-6,-,-,TRBJ2-7,TGTGCCAGCTCTCAGACAGGTCTTGACTACGAGCAGTACTTC,CASSQTGLDYEQYF
TRBV18,TRBD1,-,TRBJ1-1,TGTGCCAGCTCACCCCGAACAGGGGGAGAGAACACTGAAGCTTTCTTT,CASSPRTGGENTEAFF
TRBV15,-,few,TRBJ2-3,TGTGCCACCAGTTCAACAGGGAGAGATACGCAGTATTTT,CATSSTGRDTQYF
TRBV18,TRBD2,-,TRBJ2-1,TGTGCCAGCTCACTATTAGCGGGAGGATACAATGAGCAGTTCTTC,CASSLLAGGYNEQFF
TRBV27,-,-,TRBJ1-1,TGTGCCAGCAGTTTGATTCAAACGGGAGACACTGAAGCTTTCTTT,CASSLIQTGDTEAFF
TRBV30,-,few,TRBJ2-1,TGTGCCTGGAGTAGAGGGTCGGGAGTTGCCAATGAGCAGTTCTTC,CAWSRGSGVANEQFF
TRBV10-3,TRBD2,-,TRBJ2-1,TGTGCCATCACCGGGACTAGCGGGAGTAAGAATGAGCAGTTCTTC,CAITGTSGSKNEQFF
TRBV27,-,-,TRBJ1-1,TGTGCCAGCAGTTTTCTCAGGGGCAACACTGAAGCTTTCTTT,CASSFLRGNTEAFF
TRBV30,-,-,TRBJ2-3,TGTGCCTGGAGACGGGTAACGCAGTATTTT,CAWRRVTQYF
TRBV9,TRBD2,-,TRBJ2-1,TGTGCCAGCAGCGTAGCTGGGACTAGCGAAGCCTACAATGAGCAGTTCTTC,CASSVAGTSEAYNEQFF
TRBV4-1,TRBD1,-,TRBJ1-2,TGCGCCAGCAGCCAAGAGACAGGGGGCCGGGGCTACACCTTC,CASSQETGGRGYTF
TRBV7-9,TRBD2,-,TRBJ2-7,TGTGCCAGCAGCTTAGGACTAGCGGCCTCCTACGAGCAGTACTTC,CASSLGLAASYEQYF
TRBV6-5,-,-,TRBJ2-7,TGTGCCAGCAGTTACTCACGCGGGACCTACGAGCAGTACTTC,CASSYSRGTYEQYF
TRBV5-1,TRBD2,-,TRBJ2-1,TGCGCCAGCAGCTTTTCCACTAGCGGTAGGTTGAATGAGCAGTTCTTC,CASSFSTSGRLNEQFF
TRBV18,-,-,TRBJ1-1,TGTGCCAGCTCACCACTGGGAGGGGACGGCACTGAAGCTTTCTTT,CASSPLGGDGTEAFF
TRBV9,TRBD2,-,TRBJ2-7,TGTGCCAGCAGCGTAGGGCCTAGCGGGAGCTACGAGCAGTACTTC,CASSVGPSGSYEQYF
TRBV25-1,-,-,TRBJ1-1,TGTGCCAGCAGTGCGGACAGGAACACTGAAGCTTTCTTT,CASSADRNTEAFF
TRBV3-1/TRBV3-2,TRBD1,-,TRBJ1-2,TGTGCCAGCAGCCATTCGCAGGGGGCCTATGGCTACACCTTC,CASSHSQGAYGYTF
TRBV5-1,-,-,TRBJ1-1,TGCGCCAGCAGCTTGGACTACACTGAAGCTTTCTTT,CASSLDYTEAFF
TRBV27,TRBD2,-,TRBJ2-2,TGTGCCAGCACGTATAGCGGGAGGGCCGGGAACACCGGGGAGCTGTTTTTT,CASTYSGRAGNTGELFF
TRBV24-1,-,few,TRBJ2-1,TGTGCCACCAGTGTAGGGGACTCCTACAATGAGCAGTTCTTC,CATSVGDSYNEQFF
TRBV5-1,-,-,TRBJ1-3,TGCGCCAGTTCCCGGGATCCTAGCTCTGGAAACACCATATATTTT,CASSRDPSSGNTIYF
TRBV7-8,-,once,TRBJ1-1,TGTGCCAGCAGCTTAGTGGTGGGGAAGGGGTCTGAAGCTTTCTTT,CASSLVVGKGSEAFF
TRBV18,TRBD2,-,TRBJ2-7,TGTGCCAGCTCACCCCAGCGGGAGGTCTCCACCTACGAGCAGTACTTC,CASSPQREVSTYEQYF
TRBV11-2,TRBD1,-,TRBJ2-7,TGTGCCAGCAGCCCCCGGGACAGGGACTACGAGCAGTACTTC,CASSPRDRDYEQYF
TRBV2,TRBD2,-,TRBJ2-2,TGTGCCAGCAGTGAACTAGCGGGGACCGGGGAGCTGTTTTTT,CASSELAGTGELFF
TRBV5-1,TRBD2,-,TRBJ2-2,TGCGCCAGCAGCTTGGGACTAGCGGGAGCCGGGGAGCTGTTTTTT,CASSLGLAGAGELFF
TRBV5-4,TRBD1,-,TRBJ1-1,TGTGCCAGCAGCCCCCGACAGGGGGCGGGAGCTTTCTTT,CASSPRQGAGAFF
TRBV6-1,TRBD2,-,TRBJ2-1,TGTGCCAGCAGTGGAGGTGGGGCGGGAGGGCCCAATGAGCAGTTCTTC,CASSGGGAGGPNEQFF
TRBV3-1/TRBV3-2,-,-,TRBJ1-1,TGTGCCAGCAGCCAAGGGGGAGCGGCTGAAGCTTTCTTT,CASSQGGAAEAFF
TRBV9,-,-,TRBJ2-5,TGTGCCAGCAGACCGAGCGGGTCGGAGACCCAGTACTTC,CASRPSGSETQYF
TRBV7-8,TRBD2,-,TRBJ2-3,TGTGCCAGCAGCTTAGTGGGGACTAGCGGCCTTAGAAGCACAGATACGCAGTATTTT,CASSLVGTSGLRSTDTQYF